The sequence of this TCR beta chain was determined in a study of blood T cell repertoires in COVID-19. In this sample, this clone turned up a few times. Per germline, CDR1 SGDLS and CDR2 YYNGEE. The CDR3 contains 15 residues. Unmatched junction bases numbered 8, after V lost 5 bases and J lost 3 bases. Here immunoSEQ multiplex PCR was the method, and the copy in TCRdb shows in-frame clones only, minus some. The sample contains roughly 150,000 clones, approximately 85% of which appear only once. The material sequenced was peripheral blood. The genes are TRBV9 and TRBJ1-1; 9 bases are shared with TRBD1. The sequence was obtained from a man aged 50 to 60 with acute or convalescent COVID-19. Here the CDR3 DNA reads TGTGCCAGCAGTGATTCCGGGACAGGGCACACTGAAGCTTTCTTT. Translating gives CASSDSGTGHTEAFF.